The next 15 T cell receptor beta chains were all read from a single sample in a study of T cell changes during pregnancy in multiple sclerosis (dated by TCRdb to about 2019). To prepare the library, the immunoSEQ multiplex PCR assay was applied. Entries here come from immuneACCESS through TCRdb and include only in-frame sequences with V and J called. Some clones fail to appear in such tables; in the studies checked, an unresolved V gene covers under half of the shortfall, and the cause of the remainder is unknown. Across this sample there are over 35,000 clones, with roughly nine tenths seen only once. Of the sample, roughly 0.5% falls within the top ten clones. The input for sequencing was CD4+ T cells from peripheral blood mononuclear cells, taken in the first trimester of pregnancy. These receptors all stem from a female donor with multiple sclerosis, enrolled in a pregnancy study.

The chain is built from TRBV18 and TRBJ2-5; D is possibly TRBD1 (5 bases). Germline CDR1 reads KGHSH; CDR2 reads LQKENI. Trimming took 5 bases from V and 1 from J, leaving 11 bases between them. The CDR3 sequence is 14 residues long. The CDR3 nucleotides read TGTGCCAGCTCAACTCGACAGTTCCAAGAGACCCAGTACTTC. This encodes CASSTRQFQETQYF.

The gene calls are TRBV10-3 and TRBJ1-2; D may be TRBD1 (6 bases). The CDR3 sequence is 14 residues long. Trimming left V 6 bases short and J 4 bases short, with 15 bases between. In germline, CDR1 is ENHRY, CDR2 SYGVKD. The CDR3 coding sequence is TGTGCCATCAGAAGAGAACAGGGACGCTATGGCTACACCTTC. Translation gives CAIRREQGRYGYTF.

The CDR3 DNA sequence: TGTGCCAGCAGTGATTCTAGTACCCACAATGAGCAGTTCTTC. Protein product: CASSDSSTHNEQFF. This chain connects TRBV25-1 to TRBJ2-1; no firm D call. The CDR3 totals 14 residues. The germline V gene has CDR1 MGHDK and CDR2 SYGVNS. Trimming removed 3 bases at V and 5 bases at J, with 11 bases between. The full variable domain, in which reference TRBV25-1 and TRBJ2-1 provide the parts outside the CDR3, is EADIYQTPRYLVIGTGKKITLECSQTMGHDKMYWYQQDPGMELHLIHYSYGVNSTEKGDLSSESTVSRIRTEHFPLTLESARPSHTSQYLCASSDSSTHNEQFFGPGTRLTVL.

V and J are TRBV6-5 and TRBJ1-1; a possible D gene is TRBD1 (6 bases). V lost 4 bases and J lost 1, with 10 bases in between. The V gene's germline CDR1 is MNHEY and CDR2 SVGAGI. The CDR3 contains 14 residues. This CDR3 is CASSFLQGNTEAFF. The CDR3, as DNA: TGTGCCAGCAGTTTCCTACAGGGGAACACTGAAGCTTTCTTT.

This clone has only one observation. This chain links TRBV19 with TRBJ2-3; D call uncertain. This CDR3 region has 13 residues. V was trimmed by 4 bases and J by 6 bases, leaving 11 bases between them. The V gene's germline CDR1 is LNHDA and CDR2 SQIVND (reference sequence). This CDR3 is CASSTSHFDTQYF. The DNA of the CDR3 is TGTGCCAGTAGTACATCCCATTTCGATACGCAGTATTTT.

V and J are TRBV19 and TRBJ1-5, with D possibly matching TRBD1 (6 bases). The germline V gene encodes CDR1 LNHDA and CDR2 SQIVND (reference sequence). The CDR3 consists of 16 residues. Trimming pared 5 bases from V and 2 bases from J, leaving 16 bases between. CDR3 in amino acids: CASSVYTGYGNQPQHF. CDR3 DNA: TGTGCCAGTAGTGTTTACACAGGGTACGGCAATCAGCCCCAGCATTTT.

The V and J genes are TRBV5-1 and TRBJ1-5; possible D gene TRBD1, 5 bases. CDR1 is SGHRS and CDR2 is YFSETQ in the germline V gene. The CDR3 runs 13 residues. The germline V and J ends were trimmed by 4 bases and 7 bases, with 12 bases remaining between them. CDR3 sequence: CASSMGLMQPQHF. The DNA of the CDR3 is TGCGCCAGCAGCATGGGACTAATGCAGCCCCAGCATTTT.

V and J are TRBV7-9 and TRBJ2-7; TRBD1 matches 9 bases. CDR3 length equals 14 residues. The ends lost 7 bases at V and 5 bases at J; junction bases unmatched: 9. Germline V gene sequence: CDR1 SEHNR, CDR2 FQNEAQ (reference sequence). The CDR3 protein is CASNLGQGSDEQYF. The CDR3 nucleotides read TGTGCCAGCAACTTGGGACAGGGCAGTGACGAGCAGTACTTC.

The gene calls are TRBV6-5 and TRBJ1-1; the D is unclear. CDR3 size: 15 residues. Germline-derived CDR1 and CDR2 are MNHEY and SVGAGI. Deletions cut 0 bases from V and 2 bases from J, with 10 bases between. DNA for the CDR3: TGTGCCAGCAGTTACTCTTACCACCTAAACACTGAAGCTTTCTTT. Its translation is CASSYSYHLNTEAFF.

This chain uses TRBV30 with TRBJ2-3, with 13 bases aligning to TRBD2. J was trimmed by 9 bases and V by 3 bases; bases with no gene match: 9. Germline loops: CDR1 GTSNPN, CDR2 SVGIG (reference sequence). CDR3 length equals 15 residues. The CDR3 DNA sequence: TGTGCCTGGAGCGGGACTAGCGGGGCGCAAGGGACGCAGTATTTT. It translates to CAWSGTSGAQGTQYF.

The table lists this clone with a few counts. The rearrangement links TRBV2 to TRBJ2-7; 12 bases match TRBD1. The CDR3 contains 15 residues. Germline CDR1 is SNHLY and CDR2 is FYNNEI. V was pared by 6 bases and J by 7 bases, with 10 bases of the junction left unmatched. The CDR3 loop is CASSKSGDRGLEQYF. The CDR3 DNA is TGTGCCAGCAGCAAGAGTGGGGACAGGGGGCTTGAGCAGTACTTC.

The chain joins TRBV7-9 to TRBJ2-3; TRBD2 agrees at 10 bases. The trim removed 7 bases at V and 5 bases at J, leaving 12 bases unmatched. This CDR3 comprises 16 residues. CDR1 is SEHNR and CDR2 is FQNEAQ in the germline V gene (reference sequence). In DNA, the CDR3 is TGTGCCAGCACCACTAGCGGGGCCTACCGGGAAGATACGCAGTATTTT. Translated, it gives CASTTSGAYREDTQYF.

This chain links TRBV9 with TRBJ2-1; 8 bases map to TRBD2. The junction had 18 bases not matched to a gene; V was cut back by 3 bases and J by 7 bases. This CDR3 spans 18 amino acids. The germline V gene encodes CDR1 SGDLS and CDR2 YYNGEE. The CDR3 DNA sequence: TGTGCCAGCAGCGCCTGGAGCCGGCGGGGGGAGCGGAGGAATGAGCAGTTCTTC. Protein product: CASSAWSRRGERRNEQFF.

This clone appeared a single time. The chain joins TRBV10-1 to TRBJ1-5; 8 bases are a match to TRBD1. Germline values: CDR1 WNHNN, CDR2 SYGVQD (reference sequence). CDR3 length: 14 residues. V dropped 6 bases and J dropped 7; count of bases not matched to a gene: 8. CDR3 nucleotide sequence: TGCGCCAGCAGATCGGACAGGGTTCGGCAGCCCCAGCATTTT. Its protein is CASRSDRVRQPQHF.

The chain links TRBV5-1 to TRBJ1-6; D is possibly TRBD1 (6 bases). The V and J ends lost 2 bases and 8 bases respectively, with 17 bases between them. The CDR3 extends over 16 amino acids. Germline CDR1 reads SGHRS; CDR2 reads YFSETQ. The CDR3 nucleotides read TGCGCCAGCAGCTTAGGGACAAGCATGAGGGATTCACCCCTCCACTTT. Translating it yields CASSLGTSMRDSPLHF.